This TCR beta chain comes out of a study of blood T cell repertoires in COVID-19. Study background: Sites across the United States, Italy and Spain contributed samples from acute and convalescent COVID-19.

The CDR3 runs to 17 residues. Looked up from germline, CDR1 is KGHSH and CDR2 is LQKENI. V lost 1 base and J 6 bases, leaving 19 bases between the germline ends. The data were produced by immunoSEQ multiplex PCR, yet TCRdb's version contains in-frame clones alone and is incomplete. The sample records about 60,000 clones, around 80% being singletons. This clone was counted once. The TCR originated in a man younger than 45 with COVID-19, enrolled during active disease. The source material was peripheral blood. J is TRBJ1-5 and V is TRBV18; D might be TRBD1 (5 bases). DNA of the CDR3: TGTGCCAGCTCACCACTCGGTAACGGGGGAAGGGGTCAGCCCCAGCATTTT. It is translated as CASSPLGNGGRGQPQHF.